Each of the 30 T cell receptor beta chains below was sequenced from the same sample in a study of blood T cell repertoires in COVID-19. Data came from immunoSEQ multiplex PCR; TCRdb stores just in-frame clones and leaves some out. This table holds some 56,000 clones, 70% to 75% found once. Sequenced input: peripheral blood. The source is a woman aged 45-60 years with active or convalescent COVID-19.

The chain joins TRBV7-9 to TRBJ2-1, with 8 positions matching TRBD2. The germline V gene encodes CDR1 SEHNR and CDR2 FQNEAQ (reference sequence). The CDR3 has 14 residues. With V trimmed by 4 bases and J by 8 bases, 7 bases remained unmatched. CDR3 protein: CASSSSSGSDEQFF. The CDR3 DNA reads TGTGCCAGCAGCTCCTCGAGCGGGAGCGATGAGCAGTTCTTC.

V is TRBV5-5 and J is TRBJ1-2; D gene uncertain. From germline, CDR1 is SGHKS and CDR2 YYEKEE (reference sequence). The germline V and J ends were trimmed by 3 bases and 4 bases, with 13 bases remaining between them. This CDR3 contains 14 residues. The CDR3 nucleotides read TGTGCCAGCAGCTACAGTAACCAAGGCTATGGCTACACCTTC. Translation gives CASSYSNQGYGYTF.

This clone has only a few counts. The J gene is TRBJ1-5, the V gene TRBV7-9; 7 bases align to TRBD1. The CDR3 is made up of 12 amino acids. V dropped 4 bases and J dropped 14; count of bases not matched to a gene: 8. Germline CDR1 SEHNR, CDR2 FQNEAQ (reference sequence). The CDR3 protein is CASSSGDRAKHF. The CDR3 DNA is TGTGCCAGCAGCTCCGGTGACAGGGCTAAGCATTTT. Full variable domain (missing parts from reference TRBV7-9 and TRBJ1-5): DTGVSQNPRHKITKRGQNVTFRCDPISEHNRLYWYRQTLGQGPEFLTYFQNEAQLEKSRLLSDRFSAERPKGSFSTLEIQRTEQGDSAMYLCASSSGDRAKHFGDGTRLSIL.

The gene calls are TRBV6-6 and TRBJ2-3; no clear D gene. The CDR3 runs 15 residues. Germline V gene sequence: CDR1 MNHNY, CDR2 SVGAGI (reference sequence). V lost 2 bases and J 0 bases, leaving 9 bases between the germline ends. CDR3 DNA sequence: TGTGCCAGCAGTTACGGCCGTGCTAGCACAGATACGCAGTATTTT. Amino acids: CASSYGRASTDTQYF.

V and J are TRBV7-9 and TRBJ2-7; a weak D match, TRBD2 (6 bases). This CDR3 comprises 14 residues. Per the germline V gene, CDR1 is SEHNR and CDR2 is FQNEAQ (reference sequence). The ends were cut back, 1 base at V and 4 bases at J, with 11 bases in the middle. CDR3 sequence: CASSLEGRGYEQYF. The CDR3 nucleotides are TGTGCCAGCAGCTTAGAGGGGCGGGGTTACGAGCAGTACTTC.

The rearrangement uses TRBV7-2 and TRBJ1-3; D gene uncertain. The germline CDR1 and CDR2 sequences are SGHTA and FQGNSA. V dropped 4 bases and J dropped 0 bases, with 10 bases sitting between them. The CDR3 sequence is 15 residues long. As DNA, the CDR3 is TGTGCCAGCAGCTCCGTCACCAGCTCTGGAAACACCATATATTTT. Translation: CASSSVTSSGNTIYF. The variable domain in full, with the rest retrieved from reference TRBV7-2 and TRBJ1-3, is GAGVSQSPSNKVTEKGKDVELRCDPISGHTALYWYRQSLGQGLEFLIYFQGNSAPDKSGLPSDRFSAERTGGSVSTLTIQRTQQEDSAVYLCASSSVTSSGNTIYFGEGSWLTVV.

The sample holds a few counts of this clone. CDR3 coding DNA: TGTGCCTGGAGTGTTAAGGGGGCCACTGAAGCTTTCTTT. As protein: CAWSVKGATEAFF. This rearrangement joins TRBV30 to TRBJ1-1, with 7 bases identical to TRBD1. Germline-derived CDR1 and CDR2 are GTSNPN and SVGIG (reference sequence). Trimming cost V 0 bases and J 4 bases; bases outside gene matches: 2. The CDR3 has 13 residues.

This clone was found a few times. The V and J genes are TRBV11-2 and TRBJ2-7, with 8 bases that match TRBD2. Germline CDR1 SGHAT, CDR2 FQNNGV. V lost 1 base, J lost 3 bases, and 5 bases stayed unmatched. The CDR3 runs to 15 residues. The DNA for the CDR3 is TGTGCCAGCAGCTTAGGCCTAGCGGGCCGCTACGAGCAGTACTTC. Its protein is CASSLGLAGRYEQYF.

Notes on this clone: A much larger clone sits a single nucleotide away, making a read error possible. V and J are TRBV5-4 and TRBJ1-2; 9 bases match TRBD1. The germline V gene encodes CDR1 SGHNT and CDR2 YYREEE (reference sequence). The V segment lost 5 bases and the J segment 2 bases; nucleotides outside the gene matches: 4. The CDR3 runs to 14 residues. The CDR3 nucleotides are TGTGCCAGCAGTGCCGGGACAGGGAACTATGGCTACACCTTC. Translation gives CASSAGTGNYGYTF.

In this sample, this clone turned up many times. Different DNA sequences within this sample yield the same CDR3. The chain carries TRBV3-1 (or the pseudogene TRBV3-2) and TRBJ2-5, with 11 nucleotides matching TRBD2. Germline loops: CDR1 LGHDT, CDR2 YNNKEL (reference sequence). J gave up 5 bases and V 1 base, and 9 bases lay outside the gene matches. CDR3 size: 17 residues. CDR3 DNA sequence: TGTGCCAGCAGCCAAGCAGGACTAGCGGGTACTGGGGAGACCCAGTACTTC. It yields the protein CASSQAGLAGTGETQYF.

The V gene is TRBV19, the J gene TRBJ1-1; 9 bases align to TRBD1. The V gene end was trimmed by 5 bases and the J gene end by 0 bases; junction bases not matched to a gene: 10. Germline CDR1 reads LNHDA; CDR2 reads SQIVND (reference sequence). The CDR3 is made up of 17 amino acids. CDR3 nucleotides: TGTGCCAGTAGTGGTGGGACAGGGAGGTTCGTGAACACTGAAGCTTTCTTT. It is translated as CASSGGTGRFVNTEAFF. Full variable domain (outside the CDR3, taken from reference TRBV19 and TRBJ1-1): DGGITQSPKYLFRKEGQNVTLSCEQNLNHDAMYWYRQDPGQGLRLIYYSQIVNDFQKGDIAEGYSVSREKKESFPLTVTSAQKNPTAFYLCASSGGTGRFVNTEAFFGQGTRLTVV.

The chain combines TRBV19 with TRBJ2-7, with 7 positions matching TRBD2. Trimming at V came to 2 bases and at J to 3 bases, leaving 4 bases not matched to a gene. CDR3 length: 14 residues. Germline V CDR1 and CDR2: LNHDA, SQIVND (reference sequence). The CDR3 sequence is CASSIRGSYYEQYF. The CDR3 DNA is TGTGCCAGTAGTATACGCGGGAGTTACTACGAGCAGTACTTC.

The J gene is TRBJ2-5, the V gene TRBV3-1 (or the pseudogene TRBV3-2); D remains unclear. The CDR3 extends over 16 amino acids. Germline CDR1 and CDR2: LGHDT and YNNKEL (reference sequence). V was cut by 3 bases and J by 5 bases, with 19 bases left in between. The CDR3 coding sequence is TGTGCCAGCAGCCATTATTCAAGCGCCGTCACGGAGACCCAGTACTTC. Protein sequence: CASSHYSSAVTETQYF.

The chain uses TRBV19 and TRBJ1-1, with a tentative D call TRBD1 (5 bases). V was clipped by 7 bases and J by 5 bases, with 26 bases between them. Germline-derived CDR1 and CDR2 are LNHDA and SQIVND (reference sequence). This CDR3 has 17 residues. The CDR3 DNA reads TGTGCCAGTACCGCAGCGGCATTCCGGGGGGGGAGGACTGAAGCTTTCTTT. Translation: CASTAAAFRGGRTEAFF.

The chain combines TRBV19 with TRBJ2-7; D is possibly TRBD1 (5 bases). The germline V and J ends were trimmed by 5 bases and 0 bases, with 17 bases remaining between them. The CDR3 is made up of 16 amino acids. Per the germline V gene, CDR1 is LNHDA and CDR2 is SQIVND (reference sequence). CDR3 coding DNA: TGTGCCAGTAGTCCCCACCTACAGGTTAGCTCCTACGAGCAGTACTTC. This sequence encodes CASSPHLQVSSYEQYF.

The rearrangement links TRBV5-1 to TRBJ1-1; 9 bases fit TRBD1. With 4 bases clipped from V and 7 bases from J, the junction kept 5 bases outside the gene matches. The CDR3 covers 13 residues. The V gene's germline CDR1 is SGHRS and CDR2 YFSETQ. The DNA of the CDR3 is TGCGCCAGCAGCGTCGACAGGGGGGATGAAGCTTTCTTT. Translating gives CASSVDRGDEAFF.

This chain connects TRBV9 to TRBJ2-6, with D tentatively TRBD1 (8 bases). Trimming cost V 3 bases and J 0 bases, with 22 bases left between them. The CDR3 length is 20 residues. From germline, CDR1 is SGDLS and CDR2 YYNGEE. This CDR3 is CASSDREDRDPYSGANVLTF. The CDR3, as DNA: TGTGCCAGCAGCGACCGGGAGGACAGGGATCCTTACTCTGGGGCCAACGTCCTGACTTTC.

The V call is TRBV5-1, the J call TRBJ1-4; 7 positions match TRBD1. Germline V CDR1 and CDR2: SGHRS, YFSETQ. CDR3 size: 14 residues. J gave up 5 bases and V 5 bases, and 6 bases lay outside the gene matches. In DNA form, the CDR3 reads TGCGCCAGCAGACAGGGGACAGTAAATGAAAAACTGTTTTTT. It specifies CASRQGTVNEKLFF.

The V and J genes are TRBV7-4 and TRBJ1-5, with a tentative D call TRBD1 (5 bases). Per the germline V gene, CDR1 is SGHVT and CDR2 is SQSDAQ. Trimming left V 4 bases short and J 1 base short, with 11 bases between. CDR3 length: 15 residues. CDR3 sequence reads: CASSSQGPSNQPQHF. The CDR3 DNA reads TGTGCCAGCAGCTCGCAGGGCCCCAGCAATCAGCCCCAGCATTTT.

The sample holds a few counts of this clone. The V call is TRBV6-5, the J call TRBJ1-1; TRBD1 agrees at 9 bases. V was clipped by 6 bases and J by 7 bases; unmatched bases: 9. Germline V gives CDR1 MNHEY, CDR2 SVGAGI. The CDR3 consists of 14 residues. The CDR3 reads CASSEPGQGGEAFF. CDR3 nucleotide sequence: TGTGCCAGCAGCGAGCCGGGACAGGGAGGTGAAGCTTTCTTT.

Here the CDR3 reads CASSPIGRGETQYF. DNA of the CDR3: TGCGCCAGCAGCCCTATTGGGCGGGGAGAGACCCAGTACTTC. The chain uses TRBV5-1 and TRBJ2-5; D is perhaps TRBD2 (6 bases). Germline lookup yields CDR1 SGHRS and CDR2 YFSETQ. The CDR3 consists of 14 residues. The V and J ends lost 4 bases and 4 bases respectively, with 14 bases between them.

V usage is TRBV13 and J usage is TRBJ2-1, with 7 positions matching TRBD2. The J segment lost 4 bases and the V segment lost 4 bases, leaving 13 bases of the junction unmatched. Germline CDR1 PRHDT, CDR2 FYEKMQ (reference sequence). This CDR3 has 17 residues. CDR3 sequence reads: CASSSLRRASGYNEQFF. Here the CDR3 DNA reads TGTGCCAGCAGCTCGCTCAGGCGAGCTAGCGGTTACAATGAGCAGTTCTTC.

The CDR3 region is CASSPPGAYEQYF. The CDR3 DNA is TGTGCCAGCAGCCCCCCTGGAGCCTACGAGCAGTACTTC. The V call is TRBV7-9, the J call TRBJ2-7, with D unresolved. The CDR3 sequence is 13 residues long. Trimming removed 5 bases at V and 2 bases at J, with 10 bases between. Germline V gene data show CDR1 as SEHNR and CDR2 as FQNEAQ (reference sequence).

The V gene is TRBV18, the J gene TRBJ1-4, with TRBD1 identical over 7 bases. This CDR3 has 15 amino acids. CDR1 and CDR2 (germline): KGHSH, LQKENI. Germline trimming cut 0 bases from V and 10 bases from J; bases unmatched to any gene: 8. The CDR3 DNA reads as TGTGCCAGCTCACCACCAGGTCAGGGGGACGCAAAACTGTTTTTT. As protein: CASSPPGQGDAKLFF.

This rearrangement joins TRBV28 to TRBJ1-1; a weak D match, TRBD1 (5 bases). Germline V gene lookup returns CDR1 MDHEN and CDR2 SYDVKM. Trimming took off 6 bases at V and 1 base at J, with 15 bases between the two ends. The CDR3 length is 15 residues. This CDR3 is CASRTYGGANTEAFF. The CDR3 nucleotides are TGTGCCAGCAGGACATACGGAGGGGCGAACACTGAAGCTTTCTTT.

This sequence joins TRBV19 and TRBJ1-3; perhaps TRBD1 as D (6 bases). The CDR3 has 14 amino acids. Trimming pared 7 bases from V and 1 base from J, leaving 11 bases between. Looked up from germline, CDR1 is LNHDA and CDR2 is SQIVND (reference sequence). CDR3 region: CASNTGSSGNTIYF. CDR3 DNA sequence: TGTGCCAGTAACACAGGGTCTTCTGGAAACACCATATATTTT.

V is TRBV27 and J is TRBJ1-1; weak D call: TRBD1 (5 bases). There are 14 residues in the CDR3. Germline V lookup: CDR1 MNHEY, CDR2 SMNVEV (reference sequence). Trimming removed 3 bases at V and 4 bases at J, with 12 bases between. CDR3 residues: CASSFGAGPTEAFF. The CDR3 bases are TGTGCCAGCAGTTTTGGGGCGGGACCCACTGAAGCTTTCTTT.

CDR3 residues: CAWSVRLAGTPYEQYF. Here the CDR3 DNA reads TGTGCCTGGAGTGTACGACTAGCGGGGACCCCCTACGAGCAGTACTTC. The rearrangement joins TRBV30 to TRBJ2-7; 11 bases align to TRBD2. V trimming: 0 bases; J trimming: 2 bases; junction bases outside the gene matches: 6. This CDR3 has 16 amino acids. Germline-derived CDR1 and CDR2 are GTSNPN and SVGIG (reference sequence).

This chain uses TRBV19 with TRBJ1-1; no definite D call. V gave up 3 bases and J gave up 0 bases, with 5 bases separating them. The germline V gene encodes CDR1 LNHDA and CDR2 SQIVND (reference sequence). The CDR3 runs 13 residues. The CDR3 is CASSMAVNTEAFF. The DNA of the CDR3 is TGTGCCAGTAGTATGGCCGTGAACACTGAAGCTTTCTTT.

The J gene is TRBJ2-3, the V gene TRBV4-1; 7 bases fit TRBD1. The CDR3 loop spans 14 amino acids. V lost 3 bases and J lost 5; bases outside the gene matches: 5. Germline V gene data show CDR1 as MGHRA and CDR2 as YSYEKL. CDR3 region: CASSQSNRGDTQYF. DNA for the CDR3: TGCGCCAGCAGCCAGTCTAACAGGGGAGATACGCAGTATTTT.